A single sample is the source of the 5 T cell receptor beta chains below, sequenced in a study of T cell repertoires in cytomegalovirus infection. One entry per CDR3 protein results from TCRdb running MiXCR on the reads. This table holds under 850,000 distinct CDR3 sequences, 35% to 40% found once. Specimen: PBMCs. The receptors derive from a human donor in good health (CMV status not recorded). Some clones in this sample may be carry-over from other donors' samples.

The CDR3 DNA reads TGTGCCAGCAGTCCCAGCCTTTCGGAGCAGTTCTTC. It is translated as CASSPSLSEQFF. The chain combines TRBV27 with TRBJ2-1; no definite D call. CDR3 length: 12 residues. Trimming stripped 5 bases from V and 10 bases from J, with 12 bases between. CDR1 MNHEY and CDR2 SMNVEV come from the germline V gene (reference sequence).

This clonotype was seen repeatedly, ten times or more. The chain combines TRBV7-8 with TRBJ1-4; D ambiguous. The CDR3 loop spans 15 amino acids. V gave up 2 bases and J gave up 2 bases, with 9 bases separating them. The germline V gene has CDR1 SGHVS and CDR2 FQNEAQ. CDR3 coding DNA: TGTGCCAGCAGCTTACTCGTCTGGACTAATGAAAAACTGTTTTTT. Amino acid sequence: CASSLLVWTNEKLFF.

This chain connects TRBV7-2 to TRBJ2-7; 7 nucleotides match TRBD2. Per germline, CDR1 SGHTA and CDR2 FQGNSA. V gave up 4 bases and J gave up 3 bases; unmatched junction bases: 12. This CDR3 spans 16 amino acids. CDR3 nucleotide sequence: TGTGCCAGCAGCTCCCCGCTAGCGGTAGTTGGCTACGAGCAGTACTTC. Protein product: CASSSPLAVVGYEQYF.

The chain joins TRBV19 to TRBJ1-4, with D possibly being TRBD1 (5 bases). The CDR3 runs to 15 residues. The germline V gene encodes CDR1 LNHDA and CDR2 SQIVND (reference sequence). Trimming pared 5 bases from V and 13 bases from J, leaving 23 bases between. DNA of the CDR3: TGTGCCAGTAGTTCCCGATTCCAGTTGACAGCTTTACTGTTTTTT. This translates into CASSSRFQLTALLFF.

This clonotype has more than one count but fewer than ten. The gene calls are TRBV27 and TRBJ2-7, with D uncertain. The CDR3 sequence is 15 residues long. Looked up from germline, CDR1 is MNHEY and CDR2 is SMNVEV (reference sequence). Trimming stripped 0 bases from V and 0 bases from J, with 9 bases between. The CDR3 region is CASSLSIGFSYEQYF. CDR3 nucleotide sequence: TGTGCCAGCAGTTTATCGATCGGATTCTCCTACGAGCAGTACTTC.